This TCR beta chain comes out of a study of cytomegalovirus exposure and HLA in healthy donors. Study overall: The 130 or so validation repertoires, a later analysis reported, used the same platform as the approximately 650 first-cohort repertoires.

Study-level results: Cytomegalovirus status was reportedly diagnosed by the classifier with high specificity and sensitivity. There were some public TCRs occurring in many donors, but most TCR sequences were rare. The study listed 150 to 200 cytomegalovirus-associated TCR beta chains.

This CDR3 is 16 amino acids long. V lost 5 bases and J 0 bases, leaving 17 bases between the germline ends. Per germline, CDR1 SQVTM and CDR2 ANQGSEA. Some clones are missing from TCRdb's copy, which holds only in-frame ones; the method was immunoSEQ multiplex PCR. The sample includes over 100,000 clones, about nine tenths of them seen just once. In the case of this clone: Its specificity is not known.

Sequencing was performed on PBMCs. The rearrangement joins TRBV29-1 to TRBJ2-1; the D gene is possibly TRBD1 (6 bases). This TCR was recovered from a woman under 30 in good health and CMV-seronegative. For the CDR3, the DNA is TGCAGCGTTCAATCTCCCCAGGGGCGCTCCTACAATGAGCAGTTCTTC. It encodes CSVQSPQGRSYNEQFF.